The subject of this entry is one TCR beta chain. The source of the sample is a study of early T cells in non-severe SARS-CoV-2 infection. This CDR3 comprises 14 residues. Germline values: CDR1 SQVTM, CDR2 ANQGSEA. Trimming cost V 7 bases and J 1 base; bases outside gene matches: 9. Unique molecular identifiers were attached to individual cDNA molecules. TCRdb itself ran the 5' RACE reads through MiXCR, one entry per CDR3 protein. The data show around 92,000 distinct CDR3 sequences, 11% seen once. This receptor was obtained from an adult who was a healthcare worker with PCR-confirmed SARS-CoV-2 infection or an uninfected control (not recorded which). Sequences were obtained from whole blood. This chain joins TRBV29-1 and TRBJ1-1; 7 bases are shared with TRBD1. CDR3 DNA: TGCAGCGCTCCGATCAGGGGGACGAACACTGAAGCTTTCTTT. Its protein is CSAPIRGTNTEAFF.